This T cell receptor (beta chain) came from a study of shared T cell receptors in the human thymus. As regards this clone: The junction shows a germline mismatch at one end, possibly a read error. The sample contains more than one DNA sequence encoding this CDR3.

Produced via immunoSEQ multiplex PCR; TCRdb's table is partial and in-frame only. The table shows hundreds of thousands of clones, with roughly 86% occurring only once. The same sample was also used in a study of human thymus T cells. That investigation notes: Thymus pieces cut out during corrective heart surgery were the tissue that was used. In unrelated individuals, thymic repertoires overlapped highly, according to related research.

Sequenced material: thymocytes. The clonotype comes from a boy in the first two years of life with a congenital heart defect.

The CDR3 DNA reads TGTGCCAGCAGGCCGGGGACATCGTATAATTCCCCCCTCCACTTT. Translation: CASRPGTSYNSPLHF. The chain recombines TRBV5-4 with TRBJ1-6; weak D call: TRBD1 (6 bases). The germline gives CDR1 SGHNT, CDR2 YYREEE (reference sequence). The CDR3 totals 15 residues.